The rows below give T cell receptor beta chains drawn from one sample of a study of T cells in Graves' hyperthyroidism and ophthalmopathy. TCRdb re-called the multiplex PCR reads with MiXCR, one entry per CDR3 protein. Of 450,000 to 650,000 distinct CDR3 sequences in the sample, approximately 15% are singletons; the top ten hold about 7%. The material sequenced was blood. The origin of the receptors is a woman aged 18-30 years with Graves' ophthalmopathy. The CDR3 runs from the conserved cysteine through the conserved F or W. Fields, in order: D gene, V gene, CDR3 length, J gene, CDR3 protein. D genes are given only for firm matches.

d_call: NA; v_call: TRBV12-3/TRBV12-4; cdr3_length: 12; j_call: TRBJ2-1; cdr3_aa: CATSLGGNEQFF
d_call: NA; v_call: TRBV28; cdr3_length: 15; j_call: TRBJ1-4; cdr3_aa: CASSNQELGVGKLFF
d_call: TRBD1; v_call: TRBV7-9; cdr3_length: 16; j_call: TRBJ1-1; cdr3_aa: CASSTNKDREDTEAFF
d_call: NA; v_call: TRBV11-2; cdr3_length: 16; j_call: TRBJ1-3; cdr3_aa: CASSSWQGISRNTIYF
d_call: TRBD2; v_call: TRBV11-3; cdr3_length: 16; j_call: TRBJ2-3; cdr3_aa: CASSLGPAGGADTQYF
d_call: TRBD2; v_call: TRBV2; cdr3_length: 18; j_call: TRBJ2-1; cdr3_aa: CASKPGLKRATKSNEQFF
d_call: NA; v_call: TRBV2; cdr3_length: 13; j_call: TRBJ1-2; cdr3_aa: CASSAQKNYGYTF
d_call: NA; v_call: TRBV9; cdr3_length: 13; j_call: TRBJ2-5; cdr3_aa: CASSVVGTGAKYF
d_call: TRBD2; v_call: TRBV2; cdr3_length: 15; j_call: TRBJ2-7; cdr3_aa: CASSITGTSGYEQYF
d_call: TRBD1; v_call: TRBV28; cdr3_length: 16; j_call: TRBJ2-3; cdr3_aa: CASSPPGTGTPDTQYF
d_call: TRBD1; v_call: TRBV29-1; cdr3_length: 13; j_call: TRBJ2-7; cdr3_aa: CSVPGTESYEQYF
d_call: TRBD2; v_call: TRBV6-5; cdr3_length: 17; j_call: TRBJ2-5; cdr3_aa: CASSYPPLGGGPETQYF
d_call: TRBD2; v_call: TRBV7-2; cdr3_length: 16; j_call: TRBJ2-7; cdr3_aa: CASSSRWGGAAYEQYF
d_call: TRBD2; v_call: TRBV28; cdr3_length: 21; j_call: TRBJ2-2; cdr3_aa: CASSAPGVAGTSTMSTGELFF
d_call: NA; v_call: TRBV5-1; cdr3_length: 15; j_call: TRBJ2-2; cdr3_aa: CASSSDSRNTGELFF
d_call: NA; v_call: TRBV19; cdr3_length: 14; j_call: TRBJ1-4; cdr3_aa: CASRTQATNEKLFF
d_call: NA; v_call: TRBV6-2/TRBV6-3; cdr3_length: 13; j_call: TRBJ1-1; cdr3_aa: CASTEGGGLGAFF
d_call: NA; v_call: TRBV2; cdr3_length: 15; j_call: TRBJ1-1; cdr3_aa: CASSLKTTGNTEAFF
d_call: NA; v_call: TRBV30; cdr3_length: 13; j_call: TRBJ2-1; cdr3_aa: CAWSVLYHNEQFF
d_call: TRBD2; v_call: TRBV11-3; cdr3_length: 15; j_call: TRBJ2-1; cdr3_aa: CASSTGTSGDNEQFF
d_call: NA; v_call: TRBV7-2; cdr3_length: 13; j_call: TRBJ2-1; cdr3_aa: CASSPGQPNEQFF
d_call: NA; v_call: TRBV10-3; cdr3_length: 15; j_call: TRBJ1-1; cdr3_aa: CAISGGGPGWTEAFF
d_call: TRBD1; v_call: TRBV10-3; cdr3_length: 14; j_call: TRBJ1-5; cdr3_aa: CAISPRDRDGPQHF
d_call: TRBD1; v_call: TRBV6-5; cdr3_length: 16; j_call: TRBJ1-6; cdr3_aa: CASSYQGGSWNSPLHF
d_call: TRBD1; v_call: TRBV24-1; cdr3_length: 16; j_call: TRBJ2-1; cdr3_aa: CATSDSAGTGYNEQFF
d_call: TRBD2; v_call: TRBV4-3; cdr3_length: 18; j_call: TRBJ2-7; cdr3_aa: CASSQPGLEIRRVYEQYF
d_call: NA; v_call: TRBV30; cdr3_length: 12; j_call: TRBJ1-1; cdr3_aa: CAWGGGGGEAFF
d_call: TRBD1; v_call: TRBV5-1; cdr3_length: 18; j_call: TRBJ1-2; cdr3_aa: CASSFVPGQAHSMHGYTF
d_call: NA; v_call: TRBV15; cdr3_length: 13; j_call: TRBJ2-5; cdr3_aa: CATSRIAGETQYF
d_call: NA; v_call: TRBV6-1; cdr3_length: 14; j_call: TRBJ2-3; cdr3_aa: CASRRVLTTDTQYF
d_call: NA; v_call: TRBV20-1; cdr3_length: 16; j_call: TRBJ2-7; cdr3_aa: CSASPAGSGSSYEQYF
d_call: NA; v_call: TRBV5-6; cdr3_length: 13; j_call: TRBJ1-2; cdr3_aa: CASSPVNARGYTF
d_call: NA; v_call: TRBV3-1; cdr3_length: 16; j_call: TRBJ2-3; cdr3_aa: CASSQRAGSLGDTQYF
d_call: NA; v_call: TRBV6-1; cdr3_length: 14; j_call: TRBJ1-1; cdr3_aa: CASSGFNLGTEAFF
d_call: TRBD1; v_call: TRBV12-3/TRBV12-4; cdr3_length: 16; j_call: TRBJ1-3; cdr3_aa: CASSHTRTGAGNTIYF
d_call: NA; v_call: TRBV12-3/TRBV12-4; cdr3_length: 14; j_call: TRBJ1-1; cdr3_aa: CASSFYWMNTEAFF
d_call: NA; v_call: TRBV9; cdr3_length: 16; j_call: TRBJ1-6; cdr3_aa: CASSGSGAYDNSPLHF
d_call: TRBD1; v_call: TRBV20-1; cdr3_length: 16; j_call: TRBJ1-5; cdr3_aa: CSAREQGARLRQPQHF
d_call: TRBD1; v_call: TRBV28; cdr3_length: 17; j_call: TRBJ2-3; cdr3_aa: CASSLGAPGTGKDTQYF
d_call: NA; v_call: TRBV4-3; cdr3_length: 16; j_call: TRBJ2-7; cdr3_aa: CASSQERQGGSYEQYF
d_call: NA; v_call: TRBV20-1; cdr3_length: 13; j_call: TRBJ1-3; cdr3_aa: CSALALAGNTIYF